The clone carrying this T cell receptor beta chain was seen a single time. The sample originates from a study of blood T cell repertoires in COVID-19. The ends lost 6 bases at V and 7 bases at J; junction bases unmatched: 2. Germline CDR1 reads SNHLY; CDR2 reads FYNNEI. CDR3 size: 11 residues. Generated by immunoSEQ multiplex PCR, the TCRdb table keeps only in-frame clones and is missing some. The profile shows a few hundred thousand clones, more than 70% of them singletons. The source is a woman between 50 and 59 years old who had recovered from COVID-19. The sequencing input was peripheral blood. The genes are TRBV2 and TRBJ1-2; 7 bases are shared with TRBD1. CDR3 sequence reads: CASSPGGGYTF. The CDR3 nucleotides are TGTGCCAGCAGCCCAGGGGGTGGCTACACCTTC.